The 5 T cell receptor beta chains presented below share a single source sample, sequenced in a study of shared clonotypes between healthy human individuals. Sequenced by immunoSEQ multiplex PCR; TCRdb stores in-frame clones only, minus some. The table includes about 980,000 clones, more than 75% detected once. The sample comprised memory CD4+ T cells sorted from blood. The subset denotes: CD45RA-negative fraction. The receptors come from a man between 18 and 29 years old in good health.

Concerning this clone itself: Other nucleotide sequences in the sample specify the same CDR3. The chain recombines TRBV7-9 with TRBJ1-4; D gene uncertain. Trimming cost V 0 bases and J 4 bases, with 6 bases left between them. The germline gives CDR1 SEHNR, CDR2 FQNEAQ (reference sequence). This CDR3 contains 14 residues. As DNA, the CDR3 is TGTGCCAGCAGCTTAGCCGGGAGTAATGAAAAACTGTTTTTT. Residues: CASSLAGSNEKLFF.

This clone turned up a few times. The V gene is TRBV6-1, the J gene TRBJ1-2; D remains unclear. The V and J ends lost 4 bases and 5 bases respectively, with 17 bases between them. CDR3 length equals 15 residues. In germline, CDR1 is MNHNS, CDR2 SASEGT. CDR3 protein: CASSVQDSLTYGYTF. The DNA of the CDR3 is TGTGCCAGCAGTGTCCAGGATTCCTTAACTTATGGCTACACCTTC.

Note on this clone: No conserved phenylalanine or tryptophan ends this CDR3, so it is likely a read error. J is TRBJ1-6 and V is TRBV28, with D perhaps matching TRBD1 (6 bases). The CDR3 has 14 amino acids. Per the germline V gene, CDR1 is MDHEN and CDR2 is SYDVKM. V was cut by 3 bases and J by 8 bases, with 11 bases left in between. DNA of the CDR3: TGTGCCAGCAGTTTGAGGACAGCCTATTCACCCCTCCACCTT. It is translated as CASSLRTAYSPLHL.

The chain's CDR3 is CASSERDRINIQYF. CDR3 bases: TGTGCCAGCAGCGAACGGGACAGGATTAACATTCAGTACTTC. V and J are TRBV13 and TRBJ2-4; 8 bases fit TRBD1. This CDR3 has 14 residues. V dropped 5 bases and J dropped 7; count of bases not matched to a gene: 7. CDR1 is PRHDT, CDR2 FYEKMQ, per germline (reference sequence).

The chain carries TRBV7-8 and TRBJ1-2, with D tentatively TRBD1 (5 bases). CDR1 is SGHVS, CDR2 FQNEAQ, per germline. The CDR3 consists of 13 residues. V was shortened by 2 bases and J by 4 bases, with 8 bases between the two germline ends. CDR3 sequence: CASSLPGTYGYTF. The CDR3 DNA reads TGTGCCAGCAGCTTACCAGGGACCTATGGCTACACCTTC. Variable domain in full (rest from reference TRBV7-8 and TRBJ1-2): GAGVSQSPRYKVAKRGQDVALRCDPISGHVSLFWYQQALGQGPEFLTYFQNEAQLDKSGLPSDRFFAERPEGSVSTLKIQRTQQEDSAVYLCASSLPGTYGYTFGSGTRLTVV.